This TCR beta chain was identified during a study of chemoradiotherapy in HPV16-positive cancers. General study points: For HPV16-positive patients, expanding HPV-responsive T cells associated with longer recurrence-free survival. The functional HPV-specific definition rests on just two HPV16-positive patients. Candidate HPV-specific clones and E7-related TCR motifs grew in tumor during treatment.

As for this clone: What it binds is not known.

Over chemoradiotherapy, repertoires were sampled more than once. TCRdb's copy holds only in-frame clones and misses some; the assay was immunoSEQ multiplex PCR. The table records 20,000 to 25,000 clones, about 89% of them present only once. Germline values: CDR1 SGHKS, CDR2 YYEKEE (reference sequence). CDR3 length: 16 amino acids. Between the trimmed V and J ends, which lost 4 bases and 6 bases, there was a span of 19 bases. The sample here was blood, taken from a patient who underwent chemoradiotherapy. V is TRBV5-5 and J is TRBJ2-2; a possible D gene is TRBD2 (6 bases). The sequence was collected from a human donor with HPV-associated anogenital cancer. CDR3: CASSPELAPRPGELFF. The CDR3 nucleotides are TGTGCCAGCAGCCCGGAACTAGCACCCCGACCCGGGGAGCTGTTTTTT.